Only a few counts were recorded for the clone carrying this T cell receptor beta chain. This sample is part of a study of blood T cell repertoires in COVID-19. Sequenced by immunoSEQ multiplex PCR; TCRdb stores in-frame clones only, minus some. The sample shows fewer than 110,000 clones, 85% of them seen only once. Trimming cost V 0 bases and J 8 bases; bases outside gene matches: 11. The germline gives CDR1 ENHRY, CDR2 SYGVKD. The CDR3 consists of 16 residues. This clonotype was obtained from a woman aged 70-85 years with active or convalescent COVID-19. The genes are TRBV10-3 and TRBJ1-2; 8 bases line up with TRBD1. The source material was peripheral blood. The CDR3 coding sequence is TGTGCCATCAGTGAGTCGAGGAACAGGGGGACGTCGGGCTACACCTTC. Protein: CAISESRNRGTSGYTF.